These 10 T cell receptor beta chains were all obtained from the same sample, sequenced in a study of blood T cell repertoires in COVID-19. Repertoires were generated with immunoSEQ multiplex PCR, while TCRdb's copy carries only in-frame clones and drops some. The table lists approximately 35,000 clones, 90% to 95% of them singletons, with nearly 10% in the top ten. The specimen sequenced was peripheral blood. The source of these receptors is a human donor with active COVID-19. The donor label of this sample is uncertain.

V usage is TRBV4-3 and J usage is TRBJ2-2; 10 nucleotides line up with TRBD2. This CDR3 region has 17 residues. Looked up from germline, CDR1 is LGHNA and CDR2 is YSLEER. V shed 1 base and J 2 bases; nucleotides not matched to a gene: 4. The CDR3 protein is CASSQVAGGYNTGELFF. As DNA, the CDR3 is TGCGCCAGCAGCCAAGTAGCGGGGGGTTATAACACCGGGGAGCTGTTTTTT.

The genes are TRBV5-1 and TRBJ1-6; D unresolved. The CDR3 totals 14 residues. Looked up from germline, CDR1 is SGHRS and CDR2 is YFSETQ. Trimming took 3 bases from V and 10 from J, leaving 14 bases between them. The CDR3 is CASSSARDSSPLHF. The CDR3 DNA reads as TGCGCCAGCAGCTCTGCCCGCGACTCATCACCCCTCCACTTT.

For the CDR3, the DNA is TGTGCCAGCAGCGTAGCAACCAGCGGGTCTTCCACAGATACGCAGTATTTT. Amino acid sequence: CASSVATSGSSTDTQYF. This chain connects TRBV9 to TRBJ2-3; weak D call: TRBD2 (6 bases). Per the germline V gene, CDR1 is SGDLS and CDR2 is YYNGEE. The CDR3 is 17 amino acids. V lost 0 bases and J lost 2, with 16 bases in between. The whole variable domain, filled in from reference TRBV9 and TRBJ2-3, reads DSGVTQTPKHLITATGQRVTLRCSPRSGDLSVYWYQQSLDQGLQFLIQYYNGEERAKGNILERFSAQQFPDLHSELNLSSLELGDSALYFCASSVATSGSSTDTQYFGPGTRLTVL.

The chain carries TRBV28 and TRBJ2-3; D is possibly TRBD1 (6 bases). Trimming took 8 bases from V and 7 from J, leaving 19 bases between them. The CDR3 has 14 residues. The germline V gene encodes CDR1 MDHEN and CDR2 SYDVKM. CDR3 sequence: CASEDRDGPYTQYF. The CDR3 DNA reads as TGTGCCAGCGAGGACAGAGACGGTCCATATACGCAGTATTTT.

This clone turned up a few times. The chain uses TRBV27 and TRBJ2-3; 9 bases map to TRBD2. In germline, CDR1 is MNHEY, CDR2 SMNVEV (reference sequence). V gave up 6 bases and J gave up 2 bases; unmatched junction bases: 6. The CDR3 consists of 15 residues. The CDR3 loop is CASSPRTSVTDTQYF. CDR3 in DNA: TGTGCCAGCAGCCCCCGGACTAGCGTCACAGATACGCAGTATTTT.

V gene TRBV5-1 combines with J gene TRBJ1-2; 8 bases match TRBD1. Germline V gene sequence: CDR1 SGHRS, CDR2 YFSETQ. This CDR3 has 14 residues. V lost 1 base to trimming and J lost 6 bases; unmatched junction nucleotides: 5. CDR3 nucleotides: TGCGCCAGCAGCTTGAAGGCAGGGGGCGATGGCTACACCTTC. It encodes CASSLKAGGDGYTF.

The chain links TRBV14 to TRBJ2-1; 9 nucleotides match TRBD2. The CDR3 loop spans 16 amino acids. CDR1 SGHDN and CDR2 FVKESK come from the germline V gene. V trimming: 0 bases; J trimming: 4 bases; junction bases outside the gene matches: 4. The CDR3 protein is CASSQDLAGAYNEQFF. The CDR3 region has the DNA TGTGCCAGCAGCCAAGATTTAGCGGGAGCTTACAATGAGCAGTTCTTC.

The chain couples TRBV10-3 to TRBJ1-1, with TRBD1 matching over 7 bases. Per germline, CDR1 ENHRY and CDR2 SYGVKD. The length of the CDR3 is 15 residues. The ends lost 3 bases at V and 7 bases at J; junction bases unmatched: 11. CDR3 DNA: TGTGCCATCAGTGACCGACAGGGTTCGAGGGGTGAAGCTTTCTTT. This sequence encodes CAISDRQGSRGEAFF.

V is TRBV9 and J is TRBJ2-5; TRBD2 matches at 11 bases. J gave up 5 bases and V 2 bases, and 5 bases lay outside the gene matches. The length of the CDR3 is 15 residues. Germline-derived CDR1 and CDR2 are SGDLS and YYNGEE. The CDR3 spells CASSVSGGAGETQYF. DNA of the CDR3: TGTGCCAGCAGCGTTAGCGGGGGGGCCGGGGAGACCCAGTACTTC.

The chain carries TRBV3-1 (or the pseudogene TRBV3-2) and TRBJ2-7; D remains ambiguous. The CDR3 contains 12 residues. Trimming removed 4 bases from V and 2 bases from J, with 6 bases in between. The germline gives CDR1 LGHDT, CDR2 YNNKEL (reference sequence). CDR3 coding DNA: TGTGCCAGCAGCCCTGACACCTACGAGCAGTACTTC. It specifies CASSPDTYEQYF.